This T cell receptor (beta chain) was observed in a study of blood T cell repertoires in COVID-19. Study information: Sources were T cells, B-cell-depleted T cells, or PBMCs; the material itself was cDNA or gDNA.

Authors' processing steps: Counts of nucleated cells, estimated from reference gene primer amplification, were obtained. Clones were read by immunoSEQ multiplex PCR, and TCRdb kept only the in-frame ones, dropping some. V and J calls and clone size follow that table, whereas D and trimming were derived from the DNA. The data contain about 220,000 clones, 84% of them seen just once; the ten biggest clones take up about 9.7%. The count of this clone is one. Between the trimmed V and J ends, which lost 5 bases and 4 bases, there was a span of 9 bases. The CDR3 runs 13 residues. Germline CDR1 is MGHDK and CDR2 is SYGVNS.

The sequence was collected from a man aged 45-65 years with active or convalescent COVID-19. This chain links TRBV25-1 with TRBJ1-5; D is unclear. Sequences were obtained from peripheral blood. CDR3 DNA sequence: TGTGCCAGCAGTACTTTCGGGAATCAGCCCCAGCATTTT. It is translated as CASSTFGNQPQHF.